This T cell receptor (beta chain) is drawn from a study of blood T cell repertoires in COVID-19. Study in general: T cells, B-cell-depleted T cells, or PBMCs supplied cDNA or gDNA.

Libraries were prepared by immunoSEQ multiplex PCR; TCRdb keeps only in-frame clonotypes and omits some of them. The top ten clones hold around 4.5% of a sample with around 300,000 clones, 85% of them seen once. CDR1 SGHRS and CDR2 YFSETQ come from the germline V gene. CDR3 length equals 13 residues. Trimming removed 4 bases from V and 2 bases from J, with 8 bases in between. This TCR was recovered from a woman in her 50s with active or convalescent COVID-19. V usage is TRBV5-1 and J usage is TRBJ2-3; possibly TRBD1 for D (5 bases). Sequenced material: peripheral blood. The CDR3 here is CASSVRDTDTQYF. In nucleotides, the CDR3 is TGCGCCAGCAGCGTCAGGGACACAGATACGCAGTATTTT.